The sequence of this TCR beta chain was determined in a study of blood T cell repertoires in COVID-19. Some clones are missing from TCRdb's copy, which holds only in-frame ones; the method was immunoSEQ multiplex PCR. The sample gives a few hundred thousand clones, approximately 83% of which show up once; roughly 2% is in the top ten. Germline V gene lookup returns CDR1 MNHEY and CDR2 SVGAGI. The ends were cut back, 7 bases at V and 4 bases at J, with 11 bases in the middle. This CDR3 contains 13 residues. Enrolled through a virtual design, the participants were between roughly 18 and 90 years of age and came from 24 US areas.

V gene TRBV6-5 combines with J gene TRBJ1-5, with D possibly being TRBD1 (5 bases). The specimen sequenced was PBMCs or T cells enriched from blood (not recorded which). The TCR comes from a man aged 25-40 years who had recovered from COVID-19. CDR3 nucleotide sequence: TGTGCCAGCACAGGGTTGGTGAATCAGCCCCAGCATTTT. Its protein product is CASTGLVNQPQHF.